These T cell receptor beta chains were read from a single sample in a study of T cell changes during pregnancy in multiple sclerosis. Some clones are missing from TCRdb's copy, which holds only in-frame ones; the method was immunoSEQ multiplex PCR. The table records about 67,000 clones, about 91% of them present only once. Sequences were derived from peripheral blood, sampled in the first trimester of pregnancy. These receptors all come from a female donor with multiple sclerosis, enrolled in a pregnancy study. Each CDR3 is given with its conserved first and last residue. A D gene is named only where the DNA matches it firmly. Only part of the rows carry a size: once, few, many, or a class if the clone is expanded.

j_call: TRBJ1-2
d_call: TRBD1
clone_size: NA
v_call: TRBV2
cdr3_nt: TGTGCCAGCAGTGGACAGGGCCGGATTGGTTTAGCTAACTATGGCTACACCTTC
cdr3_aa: CASSGQGRIGLANYGYTF

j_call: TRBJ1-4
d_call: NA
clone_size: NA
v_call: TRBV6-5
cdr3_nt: TGTGCCAGCAGTCAGGGTTACGGCGAGGAAAAACTGTTTTTT
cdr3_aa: CASSQGYGEEKLFF

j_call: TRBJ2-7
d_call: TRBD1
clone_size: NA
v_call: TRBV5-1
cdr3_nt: TGCGCCAGCGCACCCGGGACAGGGGTCAACGAGCAGTACTTC
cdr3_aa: CASAPGTGVNEQYF

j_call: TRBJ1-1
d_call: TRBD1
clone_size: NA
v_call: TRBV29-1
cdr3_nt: TGCAGCGTTGATTTCCAGGGGGCGGAGACTGAAGCTTTCTTT
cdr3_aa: CSVDFQGAETEAFF

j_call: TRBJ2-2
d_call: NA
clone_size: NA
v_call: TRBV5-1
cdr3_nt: TGCGCCAGCAGCTTGGGGGGCAGCACCGGGGAGCTGTTTTTT
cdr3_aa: CASSLGGSTGELFF

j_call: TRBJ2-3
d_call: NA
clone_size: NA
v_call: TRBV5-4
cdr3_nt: TGTGCCAGCAGCGCGGTGCATCTCGTAGATACGCAGTATTTT
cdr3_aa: CASSAVHLVDTQYF

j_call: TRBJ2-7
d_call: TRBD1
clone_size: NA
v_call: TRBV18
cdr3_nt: TGTGCCAGCTCACCACAGACAGGGTATGGTCACGAGCAGTACTTC
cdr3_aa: CASSPQTGYGHEQYF

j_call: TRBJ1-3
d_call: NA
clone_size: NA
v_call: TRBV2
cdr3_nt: TGTGCCAGCACCCCACCGGGAGCGAGCTCTGGAAACACCATATATTTT
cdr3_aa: CASTPPGASSGNTIYF

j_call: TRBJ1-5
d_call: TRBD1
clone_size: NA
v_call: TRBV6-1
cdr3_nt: TGTGCCAGCAGTGAAGCGGGCCGCTCACAGGGGGATCAGCATTTT
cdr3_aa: CASSEAGRSQGDQHF

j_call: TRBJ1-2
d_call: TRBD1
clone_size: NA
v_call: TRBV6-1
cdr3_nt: TGTGCCAGCAGACAGGGACAGAGTAACTATGGCTACACCTTC
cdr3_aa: CASRQGQSNYGYTF

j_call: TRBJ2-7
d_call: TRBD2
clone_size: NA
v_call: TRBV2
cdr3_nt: TGTGCCAGCATGGCGGGAGGGTGGTCCTACGAGCAGTACTTC
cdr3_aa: CASMAGGWSYEQYF

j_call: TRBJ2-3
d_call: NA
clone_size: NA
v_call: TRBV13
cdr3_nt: TGTGCCAGCAGTCTCCGGGGGGCTTGGGCAGATACGCAGTATTTT
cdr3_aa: CASSLRGAWADTQYF

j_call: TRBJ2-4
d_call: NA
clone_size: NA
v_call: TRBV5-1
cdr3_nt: TGCGCCAGCAGCTTGGAGCCCCTAGCCAAAAACATTCAGTACTTC
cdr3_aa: CASSLEPLAKNIQYF

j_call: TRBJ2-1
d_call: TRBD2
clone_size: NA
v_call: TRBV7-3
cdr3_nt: TGTGCCAGCAGCTCCGGGACTAGCGGGTACAATGAGCAGTTCTTC
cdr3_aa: CASSSGTSGYNEQFF

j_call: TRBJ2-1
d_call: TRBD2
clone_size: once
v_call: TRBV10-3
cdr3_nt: TGTGCCATCAGTGAGTCGCTAGCGGAGTCCCATGAGCAGTTCTTC
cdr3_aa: CAISESLAESHEQFF

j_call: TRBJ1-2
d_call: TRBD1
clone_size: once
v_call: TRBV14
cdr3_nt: TGTGCCAGCAGCCTGGGACAGGGGGCATATGGCTACACCTTC
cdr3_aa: CASSLGQGAYGYTF

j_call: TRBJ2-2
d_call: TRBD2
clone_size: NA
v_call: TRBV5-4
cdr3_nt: TGTGCCAGCAGCGAGCGGCCCGGGACTAGCGGGAGTAAAGACACCGGGGAGCTGTTTTTT
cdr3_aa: CASSERPGTSGSKDTGELFF

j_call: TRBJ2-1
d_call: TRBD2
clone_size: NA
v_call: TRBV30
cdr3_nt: TGTGCCTGGAGTGTTGGCGGGAGGAGTTACAATGAGCAGTTCTTC
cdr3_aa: CAWSVGGRSYNEQFF

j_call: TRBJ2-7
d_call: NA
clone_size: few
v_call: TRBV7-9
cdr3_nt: TGTGCCAGCAGCTTCGAGAGTCTGGGGGGACACGAGCAGTACTTC
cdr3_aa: CASSFESLGGHEQYF

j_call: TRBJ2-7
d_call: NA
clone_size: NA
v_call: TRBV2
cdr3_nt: TGTGCCAGCAGTAGAGTGGACGAGCAGTACTTC
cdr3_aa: CASSRVDEQYF

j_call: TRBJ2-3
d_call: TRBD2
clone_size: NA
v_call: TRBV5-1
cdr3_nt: TGCGCCAGCAGCTTGAAATTAGCGGGAGTTACAGATACGCAGTATTTT
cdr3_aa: CASSLKLAGVTDTQYF

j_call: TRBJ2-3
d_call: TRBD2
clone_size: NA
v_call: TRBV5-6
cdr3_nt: TGTGCCAGCAGCTTGGATGGCGGGGGGGCAGATACGCAGTATTTT
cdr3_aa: CASSLDGGGADTQYF

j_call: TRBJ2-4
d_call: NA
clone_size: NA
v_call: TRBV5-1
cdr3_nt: TGCGCCAGCAGCTTGGTTGGCACCCACGCAGCCAAAAACATTCAGTACTTC
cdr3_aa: CASSLVGTHAAKNIQYF

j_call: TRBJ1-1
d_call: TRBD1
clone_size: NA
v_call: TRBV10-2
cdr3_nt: TGCGCCAGCACCCGCGAGGGACAGATCACTGAAGCTTTCTTT
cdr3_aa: CASTREGQITEAFF

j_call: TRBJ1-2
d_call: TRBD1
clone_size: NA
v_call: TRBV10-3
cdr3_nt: TGTGCCATCGACAGGGATGGTATGGATGGCTACACCTTC
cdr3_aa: CAIDRDGMDGYTF

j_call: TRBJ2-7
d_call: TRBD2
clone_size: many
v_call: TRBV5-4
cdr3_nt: TGTGCCAGCAGCCCAAAAGGGCTAGCGGGACCCCACGAGCAGTACTTC
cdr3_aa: CASSPKGLAGPHEQYF

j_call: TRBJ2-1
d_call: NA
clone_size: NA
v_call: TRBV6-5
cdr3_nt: TGTGCCAGCAGCAAGGGGGTTGAGTATGAGCAGTTCTTC
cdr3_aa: CASSKGVEYEQFF

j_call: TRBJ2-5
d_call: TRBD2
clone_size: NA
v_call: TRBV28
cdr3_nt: TGTGCCACCATTCGGACTAGCGGGGTACAAGAGACCCAGTACTTC
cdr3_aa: CATIRTSGVQETQYF

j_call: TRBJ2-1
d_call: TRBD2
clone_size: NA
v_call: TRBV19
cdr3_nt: TGTGCCAGTAGTATAGCCGGTTTCGGCGGGGGGGCCCGGAATGAGCAGTTCTTC
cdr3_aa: CASSIAGFGGGARNEQFF

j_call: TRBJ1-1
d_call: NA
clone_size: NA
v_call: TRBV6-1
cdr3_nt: TGTGCCAGCAGTGAAGCGTGGGGGGATGAAGCTTTCTTT
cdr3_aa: CASSEAWGDEAFF

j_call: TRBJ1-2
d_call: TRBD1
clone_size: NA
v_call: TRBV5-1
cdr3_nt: TGCGCCAGCAGCGCAGGGACAGGGTACTCTGGCTACACCTTC
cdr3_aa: CASSAGTGYSGYTF

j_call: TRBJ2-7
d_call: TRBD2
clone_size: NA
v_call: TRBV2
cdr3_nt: TGTGCCAGCACCGGACTAGCGGGATTCTACGAGCAGTACTTC
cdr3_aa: CASTGLAGFYEQYF

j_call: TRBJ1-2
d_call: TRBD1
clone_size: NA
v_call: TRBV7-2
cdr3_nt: TGTGCCAGCAGCGACAGGGTGGGTGGCTACACCTTC
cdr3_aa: CASSDRVGGYTF

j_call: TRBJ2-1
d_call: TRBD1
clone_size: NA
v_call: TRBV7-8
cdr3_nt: TGTGCCAGCAGTAACTATCCGACAGGGGAATTACACAATGAGCAGTTCTTC
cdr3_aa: CASSNYPTGELHNEQFF

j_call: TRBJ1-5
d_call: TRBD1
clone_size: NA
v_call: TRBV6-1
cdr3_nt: TGTGCCAGTCGAGGACAGGGGGCTGCTCAGCCCCAGCATTTT
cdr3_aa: CASRGQGAAQPQHF

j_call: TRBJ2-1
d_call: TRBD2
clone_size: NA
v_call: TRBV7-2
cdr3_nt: TGTGCCAGCAGCCTGTTGGTAGCGGGGGCGATCTACAATGAGCAGTTCTTC
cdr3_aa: CASSLLVAGAIYNEQFF

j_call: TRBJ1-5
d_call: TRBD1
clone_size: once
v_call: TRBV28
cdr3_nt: TGTGCCAGCACCTCCTGGCGGGACAGGGGGGAAGGACAGCCCCAGCATTTT
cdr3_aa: CASTSWRDRGEGQPQHF

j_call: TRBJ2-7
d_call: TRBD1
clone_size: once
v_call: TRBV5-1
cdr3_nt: TGCGCCAGCAGCTTGGAGAGGGGGCCCTCCTACGAGCAGTACTTC
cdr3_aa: CASSLERGPSYEQYF

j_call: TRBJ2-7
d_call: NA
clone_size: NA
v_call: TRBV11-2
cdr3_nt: TGTGCCAGCAGCTTAAAAATAGGGGGGGAGGGGTTGAGGGCCTACGAGCAGTACTTC
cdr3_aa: CASSLKIGGEGLRAYEQYF

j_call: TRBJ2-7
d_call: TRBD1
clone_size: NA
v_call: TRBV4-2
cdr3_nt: TGTGCCAGCAGCTACCCCACAGGGGAATTCGGGTACGAGCAGTACTTC
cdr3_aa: CASSYPTGEFGYEQYF

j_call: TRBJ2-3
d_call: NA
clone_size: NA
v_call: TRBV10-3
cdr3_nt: TGTGCCATTTCCGGGGGCGTGGACAGGAACACAGATACGCAGTATTTT
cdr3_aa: CAISGGVDRNTDTQYF

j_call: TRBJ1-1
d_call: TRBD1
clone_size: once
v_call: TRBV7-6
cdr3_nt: TGTGCCAGCAGCCTTGCGGGACAGGGAACGTCTGAAGCTTTCTTT
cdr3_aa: CASSLAGQGTSEAFF

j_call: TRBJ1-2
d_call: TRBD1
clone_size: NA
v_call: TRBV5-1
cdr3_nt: TGCGCCAGCAACCCTAACAGGGGCCGGGGTGGCTACACCTTC
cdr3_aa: CASNPNRGRGGYTF

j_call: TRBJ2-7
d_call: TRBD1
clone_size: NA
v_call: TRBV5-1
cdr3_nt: TGCGCCACCCGCCCCGTGACAGGGAACGAGCAGTACTTC
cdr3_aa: CATRPVTGNEQYF

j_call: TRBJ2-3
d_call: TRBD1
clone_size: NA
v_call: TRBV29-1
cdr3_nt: TGCAGCGCTAGACAGGGGGGGACAGATACGCAGTATTTT
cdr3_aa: CSARQGGTDTQYF

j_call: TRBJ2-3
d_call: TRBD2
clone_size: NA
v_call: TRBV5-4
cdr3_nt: TGTGCCAGCAGCGAGAGAGCAGCGGGGGGTAACACAGATACGCAGTATTTT
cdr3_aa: CASSERAAGGNTDTQYF